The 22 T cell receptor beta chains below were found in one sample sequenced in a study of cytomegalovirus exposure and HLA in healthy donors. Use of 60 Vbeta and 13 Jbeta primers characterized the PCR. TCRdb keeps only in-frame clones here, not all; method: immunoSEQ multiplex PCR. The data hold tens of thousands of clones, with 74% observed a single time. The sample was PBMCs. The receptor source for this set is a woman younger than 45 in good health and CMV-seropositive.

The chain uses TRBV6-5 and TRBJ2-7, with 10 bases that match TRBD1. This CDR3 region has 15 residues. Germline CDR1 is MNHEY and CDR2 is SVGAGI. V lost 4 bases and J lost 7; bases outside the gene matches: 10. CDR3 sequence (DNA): TGTGCCAGCAGTTTATCGGACAGGGGGTCCCTGGAGCAGTACTTC. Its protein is CASSLSDRGSLEQYF.

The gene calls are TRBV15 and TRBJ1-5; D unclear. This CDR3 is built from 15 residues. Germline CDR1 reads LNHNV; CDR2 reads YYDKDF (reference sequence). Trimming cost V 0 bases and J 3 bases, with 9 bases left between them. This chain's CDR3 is CATSRDRHSNQPQHF. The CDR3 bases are TGTGCCACCAGCAGAGATCGACACTCCAATCAGCCCCAGCATTTT.

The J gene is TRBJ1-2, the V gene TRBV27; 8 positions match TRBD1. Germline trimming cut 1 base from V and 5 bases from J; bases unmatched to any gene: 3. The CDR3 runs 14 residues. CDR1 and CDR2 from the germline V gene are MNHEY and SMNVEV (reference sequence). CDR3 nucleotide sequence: TGTGCCAGCAGTTTATATCAGGGGGCGTATGGCTACACCTTC. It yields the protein CASSLYQGAYGYTF.

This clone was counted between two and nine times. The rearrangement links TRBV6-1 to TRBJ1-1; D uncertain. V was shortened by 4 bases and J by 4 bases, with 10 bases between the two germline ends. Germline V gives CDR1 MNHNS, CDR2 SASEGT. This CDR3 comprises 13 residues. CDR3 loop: CASSGELITEAFF. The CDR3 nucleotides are TGTGCCAGCAGTGGCGAACTGATCACTGAAGCTTTCTTT.

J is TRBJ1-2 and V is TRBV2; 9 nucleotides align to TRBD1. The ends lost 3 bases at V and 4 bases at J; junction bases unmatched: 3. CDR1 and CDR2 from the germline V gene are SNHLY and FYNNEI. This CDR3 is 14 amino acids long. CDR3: CASSEGQGLYGYTF. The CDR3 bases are TGTGCCAGCAGTGAGGGACAGGGACTCTATGGCTACACCTTC. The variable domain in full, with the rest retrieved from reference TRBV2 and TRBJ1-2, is EPEVTQTPSHQVTQMGQEVILRCVPISNHLYFYWYRQILGQKVEFLVSFYNNEISEKSEIFDDQFSVERPDGSNFTLKIRSTKLEDSAMYFCASSEGQGLYGYTFGSGTRLTVV.

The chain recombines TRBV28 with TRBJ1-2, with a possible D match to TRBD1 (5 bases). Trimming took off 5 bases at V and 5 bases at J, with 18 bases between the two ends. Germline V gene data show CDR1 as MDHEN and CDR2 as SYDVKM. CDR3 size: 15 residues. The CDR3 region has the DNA TGTGCCAGCAGTCTTACAGGCTACCCTACATATGGCTACACCTTC. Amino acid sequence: CASSLTGYPTYGYTF.

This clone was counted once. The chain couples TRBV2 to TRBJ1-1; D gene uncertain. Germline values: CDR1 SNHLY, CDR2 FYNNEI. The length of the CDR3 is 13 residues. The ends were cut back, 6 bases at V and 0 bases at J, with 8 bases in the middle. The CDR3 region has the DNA TGTGCCAGCAGGGAGACGGTGAACACTGAAGCTTTCTTT. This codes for CASRETVNTEAFF.

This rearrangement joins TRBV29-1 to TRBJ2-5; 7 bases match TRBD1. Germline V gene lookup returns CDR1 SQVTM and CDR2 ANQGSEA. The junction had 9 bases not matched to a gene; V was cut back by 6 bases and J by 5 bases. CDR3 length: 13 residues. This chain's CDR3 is CSVQRGPSETQYF. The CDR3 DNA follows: TGCAGCGTGCAAAGGGGGCCTAGCGAGACCCAGTACTTC.

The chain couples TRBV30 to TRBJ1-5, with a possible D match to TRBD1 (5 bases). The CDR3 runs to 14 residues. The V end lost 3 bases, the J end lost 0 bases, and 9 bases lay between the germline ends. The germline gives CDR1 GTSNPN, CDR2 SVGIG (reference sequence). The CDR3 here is CAWRGHGSNQPQHF. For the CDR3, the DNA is TGTGCCTGGAGGGGGCACGGTAGCAATCAGCCCCAGCATTTT.

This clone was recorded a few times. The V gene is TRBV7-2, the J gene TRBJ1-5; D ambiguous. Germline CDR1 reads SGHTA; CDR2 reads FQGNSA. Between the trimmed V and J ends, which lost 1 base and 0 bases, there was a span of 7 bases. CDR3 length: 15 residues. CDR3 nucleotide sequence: TGTGCCAGCAGCTTAGGGCAGTATAGCAATCAGCCCCAGCATTTT. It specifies CASSLGQYSNQPQHF.

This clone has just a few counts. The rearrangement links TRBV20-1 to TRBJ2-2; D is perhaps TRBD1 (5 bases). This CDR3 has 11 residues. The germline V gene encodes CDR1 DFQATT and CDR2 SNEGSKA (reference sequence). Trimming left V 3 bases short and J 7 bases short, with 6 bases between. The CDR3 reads CSASRVGELFF. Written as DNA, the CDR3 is TGCAGTGCTAGCAGGGTCGGGGAGCTGTTTTTT.

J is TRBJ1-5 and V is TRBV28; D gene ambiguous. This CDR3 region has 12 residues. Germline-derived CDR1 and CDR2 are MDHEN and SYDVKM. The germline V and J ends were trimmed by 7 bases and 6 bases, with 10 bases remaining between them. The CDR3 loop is CASNQRVQPQHF. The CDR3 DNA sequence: TGTGCCAGCAATCAAAGAGTTCAGCCCCAGCATTTT.

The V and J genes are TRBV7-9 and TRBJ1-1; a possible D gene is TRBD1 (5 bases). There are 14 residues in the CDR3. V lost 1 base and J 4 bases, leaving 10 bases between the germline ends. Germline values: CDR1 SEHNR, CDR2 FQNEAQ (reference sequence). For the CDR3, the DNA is TGTGCCAGCAGCTTAGAGGCAGGGCTCACTGAAGCTTTCTTT. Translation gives CASSLEAGLTEAFF.

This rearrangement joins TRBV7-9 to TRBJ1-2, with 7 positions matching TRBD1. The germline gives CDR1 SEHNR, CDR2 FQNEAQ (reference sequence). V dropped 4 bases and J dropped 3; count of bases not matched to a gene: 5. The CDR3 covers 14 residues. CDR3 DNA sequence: TGTGCCAGCAGCTCGCAGGGGGGTTACTATGGCTACACCTTC. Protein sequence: CASSSQGGYYGYTF. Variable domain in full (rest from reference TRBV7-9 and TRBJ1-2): DTGVSQNPRHKITKRGQNVTFRCDPISEHNRLYWYRQTLGQGPEFLTYFQNEAQLEKSRLLSDRFSAERPKGSFSTLEIQRTEQGDSAMYLCASSSQGGYYGYTFGSGTRLTVV.

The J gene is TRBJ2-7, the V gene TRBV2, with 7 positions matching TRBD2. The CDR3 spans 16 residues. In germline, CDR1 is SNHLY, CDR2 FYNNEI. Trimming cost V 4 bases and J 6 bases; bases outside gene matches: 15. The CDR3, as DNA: TGTGCCAGCAGTGCACGCCCGCTAGCGGATCTGGGCGAGCAGTACTTC. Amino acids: CASSARPLADLGEQYF.

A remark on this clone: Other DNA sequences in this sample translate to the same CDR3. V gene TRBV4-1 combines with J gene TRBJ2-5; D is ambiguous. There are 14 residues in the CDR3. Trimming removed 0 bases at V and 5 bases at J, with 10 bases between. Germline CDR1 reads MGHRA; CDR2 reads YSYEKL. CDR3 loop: CASSQDQTRETQYF. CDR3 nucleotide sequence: TGCGCCAGCAGCCAAGACCAGACACGGGAGACCCAGTACTTC.

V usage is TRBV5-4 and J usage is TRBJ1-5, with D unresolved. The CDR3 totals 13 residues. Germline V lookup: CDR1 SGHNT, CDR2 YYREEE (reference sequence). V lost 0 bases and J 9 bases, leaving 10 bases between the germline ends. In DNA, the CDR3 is TGTGCCAGCAGCTTGGACAGTCTCGGGCCCCAGCATTTT. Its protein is CASSLDSLGPQHF.

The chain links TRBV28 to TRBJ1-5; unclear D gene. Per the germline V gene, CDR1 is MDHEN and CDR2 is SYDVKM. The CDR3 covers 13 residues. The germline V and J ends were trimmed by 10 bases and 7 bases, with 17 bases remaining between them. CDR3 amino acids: CAIRPLIRQPQHF. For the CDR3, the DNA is TGTGCCATCAGGCCCCTGATCAGACAGCCCCAGCATTTT.

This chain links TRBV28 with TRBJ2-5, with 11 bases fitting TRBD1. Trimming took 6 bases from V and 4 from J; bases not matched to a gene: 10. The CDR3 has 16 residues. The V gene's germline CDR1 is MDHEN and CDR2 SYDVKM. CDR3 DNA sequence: TGTGCCAGCAGCTCCTACCCGGGGACAGGGGGAGAGACCCAGTACTTC. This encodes CASSSYPGTGGETQYF.

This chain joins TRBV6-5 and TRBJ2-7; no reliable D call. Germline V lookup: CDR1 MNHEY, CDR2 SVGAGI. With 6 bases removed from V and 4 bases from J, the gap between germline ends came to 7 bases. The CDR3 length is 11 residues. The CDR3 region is CASSSFYEQYF. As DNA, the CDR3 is TGTGCCAGCAGCTCCTTTTACGAGCAGTACTTC.

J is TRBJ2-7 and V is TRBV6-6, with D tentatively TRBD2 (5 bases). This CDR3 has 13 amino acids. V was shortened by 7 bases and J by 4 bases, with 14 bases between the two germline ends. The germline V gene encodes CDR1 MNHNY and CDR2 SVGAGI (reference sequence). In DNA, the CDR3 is TGTGCCAGCATCTTCCCCGGCGGGTACGAGCAGTACTTC. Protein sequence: CASIFPGGYEQYF.

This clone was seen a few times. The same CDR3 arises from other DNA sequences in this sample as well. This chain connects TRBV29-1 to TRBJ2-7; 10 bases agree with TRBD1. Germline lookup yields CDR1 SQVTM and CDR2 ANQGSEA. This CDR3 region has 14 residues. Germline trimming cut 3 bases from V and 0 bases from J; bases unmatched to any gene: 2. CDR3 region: CSVEGQGSSYEQYF. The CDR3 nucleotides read TGCAGCGTTGAGGGACAGGGGAGCTCCTACGAGCAGTACTTC.